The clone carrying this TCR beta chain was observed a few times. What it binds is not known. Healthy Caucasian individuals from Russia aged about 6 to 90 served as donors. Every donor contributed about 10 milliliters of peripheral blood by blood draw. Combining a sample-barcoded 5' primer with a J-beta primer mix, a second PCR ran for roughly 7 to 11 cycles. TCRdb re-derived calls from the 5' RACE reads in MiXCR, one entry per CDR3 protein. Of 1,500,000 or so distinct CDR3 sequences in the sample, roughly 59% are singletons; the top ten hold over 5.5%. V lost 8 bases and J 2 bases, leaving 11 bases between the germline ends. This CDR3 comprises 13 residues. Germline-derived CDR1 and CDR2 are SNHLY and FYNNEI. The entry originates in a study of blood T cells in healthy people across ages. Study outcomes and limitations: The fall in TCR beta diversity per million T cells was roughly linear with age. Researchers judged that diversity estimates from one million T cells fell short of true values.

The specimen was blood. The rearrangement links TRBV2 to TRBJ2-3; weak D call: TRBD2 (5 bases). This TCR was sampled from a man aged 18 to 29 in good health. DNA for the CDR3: TGTGCCAGCTCAGCGGAAAACACAGATACGCAGTATTTT. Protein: CASSAENTDTQYF.